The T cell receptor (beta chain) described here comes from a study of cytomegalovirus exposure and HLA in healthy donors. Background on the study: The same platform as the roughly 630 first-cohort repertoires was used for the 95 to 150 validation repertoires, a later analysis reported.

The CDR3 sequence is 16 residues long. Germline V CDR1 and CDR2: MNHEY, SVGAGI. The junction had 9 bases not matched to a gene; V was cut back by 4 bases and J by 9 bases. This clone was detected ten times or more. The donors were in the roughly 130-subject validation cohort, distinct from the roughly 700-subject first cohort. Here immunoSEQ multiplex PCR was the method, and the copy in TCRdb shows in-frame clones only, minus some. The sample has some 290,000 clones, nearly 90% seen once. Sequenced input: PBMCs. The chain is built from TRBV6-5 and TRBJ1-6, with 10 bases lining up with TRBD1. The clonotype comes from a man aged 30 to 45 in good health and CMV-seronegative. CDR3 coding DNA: TGTGCCAGCAGTTCCCCCGGGACAGGGGAAGTTTCACCCCTCCACTTT. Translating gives CASSSPGTGEVSPLHF.